These 25 T cell receptor beta chains came from one sample sequenced in a study of cytotoxic CD8 clonotypes in ibrutinib-treated CLL. Assay used: immunoSEQ multiplex PCR; TCRdb lists only in-frame clones, some missing. The repertoire consists of approximately 150,000 clones, with over 75% occurring once and the leading ten covering roughly 3%. The sample was PBMCs, taken at disease progression, from a patient treated with ibrutinib. The receptor source for this set is a human donor with chronic lymphocytic leukemia.

This clone turned up a few times. The gene calls are TRBV28 and TRBJ1-1; D is uncertain. Germline CDR1 is MDHEN and CDR2 is SYDVKM. The CDR3 is 11 residues long. Trimming cost V 3 bases and J 8 bases, with 7 bases left between them. Here the CDR3 reads CASSFKAEAFF. In DNA form, the CDR3 reads TGTGCCAGCAGTTTTAAGGCAGAAGCTTTCTTT.

This chain links TRBV9 with TRBJ1-1; no reliable D call. Trimming pared 0 bases from V and 1 base from J, leaving 10 bases between. This CDR3 comprises 15 residues. Germline V gene data show CDR1 as SGDLS and CDR2 as YYNGEE. This CDR3 reads CASSVGSVGNTEAFF. DNA of the CDR3: TGTGCCAGCAGCGTAGGGTCGGTGGGGAACACTGAAGCTTTCTTT.

The chain uses TRBV2 and TRBJ2-5; 8 bases match TRBD1. From germline, CDR1 is SNHLY and CDR2 FYNNEI. The CDR3 consists of 14 residues. V trimming: 7 bases; J trimming: 11 bases; junction bases outside the gene matches: 15. The CDR3 sequence: CASTRTGSLEGQYF. As DNA, the CDR3 is TGTGCCAGCACTCGGACAGGGTCCTTGGAGGGGCAGTACTTC.

This clone was detected only once. V is TRBV28 and J is TRBJ2-7; perhaps D is TRBD1 or TRBD2 (5 bases each). The germline V and J ends were trimmed by 6 bases and 4 bases, with 16 bases remaining between them. Germline-derived CDR1 and CDR2 are MDHEN and SYDVKM. This CDR3 region has 14 residues. The chain's CDR3 is CASRPGTVAYEQYF. The CDR3 nucleotides are TGTGCCAGCAGACCCGGGACCGTGGCTTACGAGCAGTACTTC.

The V gene is TRBV27, the J gene TRBJ1-5, with D possibly TRBD1 on 5 matching bases. From germline, CDR1 is MNHEY and CDR2 SMNVEV (reference sequence). The CDR3 consists of 20 residues. Trimming pared 7 bases from V and 2 bases from J, leaving 30 bases between. CDR3: CASIPTTQGKTQRGNQPQHF. The DNA of the CDR3 is TGTGCCAGCATTCCTACGACGCAGGGAAAAACCCAGCGAGGCAATCAGCCCCAGCATTTT.

The genes are TRBV29-1 and TRBJ1-1; 7 bases fit TRBD1. The CDR3 has 12 residues. Losses at the gene ends were 8 bases for V and 0 bases for J; bases not matched to a gene: 3. CDR1 is SQVTM and CDR2 is ANQGSEA in the germline V gene. CDR3 nucleotide sequence: TGCAGCACACAGGGGTTGAACACTGAAGCTTTCTTT. Translating it yields CSTQGLNTEAFF.

The V gene is TRBV27, the J gene TRBJ2-3; maybe TRBD2 (6 bases). There are 15 residues in the CDR3. Germline V lookup: CDR1 MNHEY, CDR2 SMNVEV (reference sequence). Trimming stripped 2 bases from V and 4 bases from J, with 13 bases between. As DNA, the CDR3 is TGTGCCAGCAGTTTACGGGCGGGGTGGGCAGATACGCAGTATTTT. Protein sequence: CASSLRAGWADTQYF.

This chain uses TRBV7-9 with TRBJ2-1; D may be TRBD2 (5 bases). There are 14 residues in the CDR3. CDR1 is SEHNR and CDR2 is FQNEAQ in the germline V gene (reference sequence). With 5 bases removed from V and 8 bases from J, the gap between germline ends came to 16 bases. CDR3 sequence: CASSERLALDEQFF. CDR3 in DNA: TGTGCCAGCAGCGAGAGGCTAGCTCTGGATGAGCAGTTCTTC.

The rearrangement links TRBV5-1 to TRBJ1-3; a weak D match, TRBD1 (6 bases). This CDR3 comprises 18 residues. The germline CDR1 and CDR2 sequences are SGHRS and YFSETQ. V lost 0 bases and J lost 0, with 16 bases in between. DNA for the CDR3: TGCGCCAGCAGCTTGGGAGCCCGGGGGCGACCCTCTGGAAACACCATATATTTT. It encodes CASSLGARGRPSGNTIYF. Full variable domain (remainder filled in from reference TRBV5-1 and TRBJ1-3): KAGVTQTPRYLIKTRGQQVTLSCSPISGHRSVSWYQQTPGQGLQFLFEYFSETQRNKGNFPGRFSGRQFSNSRSEMNVSTLELGDSALYLCASSLGARGRPSGNTIYFGEGSWLTVV.

The chain has TRBV4-2 and TRBJ1-1; D remains unclear. CDR1 and CDR2 (germline): LGHNA, YNFKEQ. V dropped 0 bases and J dropped 0 bases, with 11 bases sitting between them. CDR3 length: 16 amino acids. CDR3 protein: CASSQDLRRLNTEAFF. CDR3 in DNA: TGTGCCAGCAGCCAAGATCTCCGCAGGTTGAACACTGAAGCTTTCTTT.

The rearrangement joins TRBV6-5 to TRBJ1-2, with 7 bases that match TRBD1. The CDR3 consists of 14 residues. The germline V gene has CDR1 MNHEY and CDR2 SVGAGI. V lost 6 bases, J lost 6 bases, and 10 bases stayed unmatched. The DNA for the CDR3 is TGTGCCAGCAGGCGACGGGGACAGACTAATGGCTACACCTTC. It is translated as CASRRRGQTNGYTF.

The J gene is TRBJ1-1, the V gene TRBV11-2; D call uncertain. V was trimmed by 3 bases and J by 1 base, leaving 6 bases between them. CDR3 length: 13 amino acids. The germline CDR1 and CDR2 sequences are SGHAT and FQNNGV. The CDR3 reads CASSFSRNTEAFF. The CDR3 DNA sequence: TGTGCCAGCAGCTTCTCTCGGAACACTGAAGCTTTCTTT.

V is TRBV21-1 and J is TRBJ1-1. TRBV21-1 counts as a pseudogene. This CDR3 has 15 residues. In DNA form, the CDR3 reads TGTGCCAGCAGAAGACCACACGCCGGGGACACTGAAGCTTTCTTT. Translating gives CASRRPHAGDTEAFF.

V and J are TRBV9 and TRBJ2-7; D gene uncertain. The CDR3 covers 15 residues. V dropped 0 bases and J dropped 4 bases, with 14 bases sitting between them. From germline, CDR1 is SGDLS and CDR2 YYNGEE. The CDR3 is CASSVAEASQYEQYF. Here the CDR3 DNA reads TGTGCCAGCAGCGTAGCTGAAGCTAGTCAGTACGAGCAGTACTTC.

The V call is TRBV7-2, the J call TRBJ2-3; 15 nucleotides line up with TRBD2. V trimming: 4 bases; J trimming: 5 bases; junction bases outside the gene matches: 4. The CDR3 spans 16 residues. Germline CDR1 SGHTA, CDR2 FQGNSA. CDR3 amino acids: CASSSRTSGRGDTQYF. The CDR3 coding sequence is TGTGCCAGCAGCTCCCGGACTAGCGGGAGGGGAGATACGCAGTATTTT.

The CDR3 sequence: CSVDHQGRSTEAFF. CDR3 nucleotide sequence: TGCAGCGTCGATCATCAGGGTCGGAGCACTGAAGCTTTCTTT. The chain employs TRBV29-1 and TRBJ1-1; tentatively, D is TRBD1 (5 bases). V gave up 6 bases and J gave up 4 bases, with 18 bases separating them. The germline V gene encodes CDR1 SQVTM and CDR2 ANQGSEA. This CDR3 comprises 14 residues.

This chain uses TRBV29-1 with TRBJ2-5, with 7 positions matching TRBD2. The germline V gene has CDR1 SQVTM and CDR2 ANQGSEA. This CDR3 contains 12 residues. V gave up 7 bases and J gave up 11 bases; unmatched junction bases: 13. The CDR3: CSARFIGGEQYF. The CDR3, as DNA: TGCAGCGCCCGGTTTATTGGGGGGGAGCAGTACTTC. Together with reference TRBV29-1 and TRBJ2-5, the CDR3 gives the full variable domain: SAVISQKPSRDICQRGTSLTIQCQVDSQVTMMFWYRQQPGQSLTLIATANQGSEATYESGFVIDKFPISRPNLTFSTLTVSNMSPEDSSIYLCSARFIGGEQYFGPGTRLLVL.

V and J are TRBV7-2 and TRBJ2-5; TRBD1 matches 8 bases. There are 14 residues in the CDR3. The V gene end was trimmed by 4 bases and the J gene end by 5 bases; junction bases not matched to a gene: 6. Germline V lookup: CDR1 SGHTA, CDR2 FQGNSA. Here the CDR3 reads CASSWTGRGETQYF. The CDR3, as DNA: TGTGCCAGCAGCTGGACAGGGAGAGGCGAGACCCAGTACTTC.

The J gene is TRBJ1-2, the V gene TRBV19; TRBD1 matches at 7 bases. The CDR3 has 15 amino acids. Germline CDR1 reads LNHDA; CDR2 reads SQIVND (reference sequence). Unmatched junction bases numbered 12, after V lost 6 bases and J lost 5 bases. The CDR3 DNA reads TGTGCCAGTAGCAAGGGATCACAGGGGAGGTATGGCTACACCTTC. It encodes CASSKGSQGRYGYTF.

The chain has TRBV30 and TRBJ1-1; D is undetermined. The CDR3 is made up of 13 amino acids. Germline CDR1 reads GTSNPN; CDR2 reads SVGIG (reference sequence). V was cut by 5 bases and J by 0 bases, with 10 bases left in between. CDR3 sequence reads: CAWHDGLNTEAFF. CDR3 bases: TGTGCCTGGCACGACGGACTGAACACTGAAGCTTTCTTT.

This chain uses TRBV4-1 with TRBJ2-1; TRBD2 aligns across 15 bases. Germline loops: CDR1 MGHRA, CDR2 YSYEKL. CDR3 length equals 19 residues. Trimming took 4 bases from V and 5 from J; bases not matched to a gene: 12. Written as DNA, the CDR3 is TGCGCCAGCAGCCGCGGACTAGCGGGAGGGCCACTACGGAACAATGAGCAGTTCTTC. Residues: CASSRGLAGGPLRNNEQFF.

The rearrangement uses TRBV19 and TRBJ2-5, with 12 bases fitting TRBD2. The CDR3 contains 16 residues. Losses at the gene ends were 5 bases for V and 5 bases for J; bases not matched to a gene: 9. Germline loops: CDR1 LNHDA, CDR2 SQIVND (reference sequence). CDR3 loop: CASSSPGLAGFETQYF. The DNA of the CDR3 is TGTGCCAGTAGTTCACCGGGACTAGCGGGTTTCGAGACCCAGTACTTC.

This chain links TRBV6-6 with TRBJ1-2; D remains ambiguous. Trimming pared 0 bases from V and 8 bases from J, leaving 13 bases between. The CDR3 length is 14 residues. CDR1 MNHNY and CDR2 SVGAGI come from the germline V gene (reference sequence). CDR3 in amino acids: CASSYSRYPAGYTF. The DNA for the CDR3 is TGTGCCAGCAGTTACTCCCGGTACCCGGCGGGCTACACCTTC.

V and J are TRBV9 and TRBJ2-7; no clear D gene. Germline-derived CDR1 and CDR2 are SGDLS and YYNGEE. The CDR3 is 14 amino acids. The germline V and J ends were trimmed by 2 bases and 2 bases, with 11 bases remaining between them. The CDR3 region has the DNA TGTGCCAGCAGCGTGGAGCCCCAAACCTACGAGCAGTACTTC. Protein: CASSVEPQTYEQYF.

The J gene is TRBJ2-1, the V gene TRBV11-3; 8 bases agree with TRBD2. There are 17 residues in the CDR3. The trim removed 5 bases at V and 6 bases at J, leaving 15 bases unmatched. Germline loops: CDR1 SGHNT, CDR2 YENEEA. The CDR3 region is CASSVRSTAGGRNEQFF. The CDR3 DNA sequence: TGTGCCAGCAGCGTTAGGAGTACGGCGGGAGGACGCAATGAGCAGTTCTTC. Variable domain in full (rest from reference TRBV11-3 and TRBJ2-1): EAGVVQSPRYKIIEKKQPVAFWCNPISGHNTLYWYLQNLGQGPELLIRYENEEAVDDSQLPKDRFSAERLKGVDSTLKIQPAELGDSAVYLCASSVRSTAGGRNEQFFGPGTRLTVL.